This is a list of T cell receptor beta chains from one sample in a study of T cells in Graves' hyperthyroidism and ophthalmopathy. TCRdb re-derived calls from the multiplex PCR reads in MiXCR, one entry per CDR3 protein. The repertoire holds under 350,000 distinct CDR3 sequences, with 21% as singletons. The sequenced sample consisted of blood. The source is a woman aged 45-60 years with Graves' hyperthyroidism. The CDR3 runs from the conserved cysteine through the conserved F or W. The D gene is left open where the match is weak. Some rows have no size entry. The others give once, few or many, or a class for an expanded clone.

abundance: NA
d_gene: NA
j_gene: TRBJ2-7
v_gene: TRBV30
CDR3aa: CAWSVLRSVSYEQYF
CDR3nt: TGTGCCTGGAGTGTCCTTCGTTCGGTCTCCTACGAGCAGTACTTC

abundance: many
d_gene: TRBD2
j_gene: TRBJ2-1
v_gene: TRBV11-1
CDR3aa: CASSIAGASYNEQFF
CDR3nt: TGTGCCAGCAGCATAGCGGGGGCCTCCTACAATGAGCAGTTCTTC

abundance: many
d_gene: NA
j_gene: TRBJ2-7
v_gene: TRBV18
CDR3aa: CASSPQQGAYEQYF
CDR3nt: TGTGCCAGCTCACCACAACAGGGAGCCTACGAGCAGTACTTC

abundance: many
d_gene: NA
j_gene: TRBJ1-1
v_gene: TRBV20-1
CDR3aa: CSALWAAEAFF
CDR3nt: TGCAGTGCCCTATGGGCCGCTGAAGCTTTCTTT

abundance: few
d_gene: NA
j_gene: TRBJ2-3
v_gene: TRBV5-1
CDR3aa: CASSLGHSTDTQYF
CDR3nt: TGCGCCAGCAGCTTGGGACATAGCACAGATACGCAGTATTTT

abundance: many
d_gene: TRBD1
j_gene: TRBJ1-2
v_gene: TRBV20-1
CDR3aa: CSASNLGGAYGYTF
CDR3nt: TGCAGTGCTAGTAATCTAGGGGGCGCGTATGGCTACACCTTC

abundance: many
d_gene: NA
j_gene: TRBJ1-5
v_gene: TRBV27
CDR3aa: CASSLTSGGNQPQHF
CDR3nt: TGTGCCAGCAGTTTGACGTCCGGGGGCAATCAGCCCCAGCATTTT

abundance: NA
d_gene: NA
j_gene: TRBJ2-2
v_gene: TRBV5-1
CDR3aa: CASYSGLLTGELFF
CDR3nt: TGCGCCAGCTATTCGGGGCTTCTCACCGGGGAGCTGTTTTTT

abundance: NA
d_gene: NA
j_gene: TRBJ1-1
v_gene: TRBV6-2/TRBV6-3
CDR3aa: CASSRDPTSTEAFF
CDR3nt: TGTGCCAGCAGTAGAGATCCGACATCCACTGAAGCTTTCTTT

abundance: few
d_gene: TRBD2
j_gene: TRBJ2-1
v_gene: TRBV19
CDR3aa: CASNPSGSAYNEQFF
CDR3nt: TGTGCCAGTAACCCTAGCGGGAGTGCCTACAATGAGCAGTTCTTC

abundance: many
d_gene: TRBD2
j_gene: TRBJ2-3
v_gene: TRBV18
CDR3aa: CASSPRTSPTTDTQYF
CDR3nt: TGTGCCAGCTCACCTCGGACTAGCCCTACCACAGATACGCAGTATTTT

abundance: NA
d_gene: NA
j_gene: TRBJ2-7
v_gene: TRBV5-4
CDR3aa: CASSHGPTTDYEQYF
CDR3nt: TGTGCCAGCAGCCACGGACCTACGACGGACTACGAGCAGTACTTC

abundance: many
d_gene: NA
j_gene: TRBJ2-3
v_gene: TRBV7-9
CDR3aa: CASSLASLGDTQYF
CDR3nt: TGTGCCAGCAGCTTAGCTTCCCTCGGGGATACGCAGTATTTT

abundance: many
d_gene: NA
j_gene: TRBJ1-2
v_gene: TRBV2
CDR3aa: CASRMTGANYGYTF
CDR3nt: TGTGCCAGCAGGATGACAGGAGCTAACTATGGCTACACCTTC

abundance: few
d_gene: TRBD1
j_gene: TRBJ1-3
v_gene: TRBV6-1
CDR3aa: CASTQGVPSGNTIYF
CDR3nt: TGTGCCAGCACCCAGGGGGTTCCCTCTGGAAACACCATATATTTT

abundance: few
d_gene: NA
j_gene: TRBJ2-7
v_gene: TRBV29-1
CDR3aa: CSVEQGDEQYF
CDR3nt: TGCAGCGTTGAACAGGGTGACGAGCAGTACTTC

abundance: NA
d_gene: NA
j_gene: TRBJ2-7
v_gene: TRBV9
CDR3aa: CASSVDSGATSNEQYF
CDR3nt: TGTGCCAGCAGCGTAGATTCAGGGGCGACCTCCAACGAGCAGTACTTC

abundance: NA
d_gene: NA
j_gene: TRBJ2-1
v_gene: TRBV20-1
CDR3aa: CSARGSQGYNEQFF
CDR3nt: TGCAGTGCTAGAGGATCTCAGGGGTACAATGAGCAGTTCTTC

abundance: NA
d_gene: NA
j_gene: TRBJ1-5
v_gene: TRBV19
CDR3aa: CASSPTWGSNQPQHF
CDR3nt: TGTGCCAGTAGTCCCACGTGGGGTAGCAATCAGCCCCAGCATTTT

abundance: NA
d_gene: NA
j_gene: TRBJ1-5
v_gene: TRBV28
CDR3aa: CASSLSKGQRYSNQPQHF
CDR3nt: TGTGCCAGCAGTTTATCGAAAGGACAGCGGTATAGCAATCAGCCCCAGCATTTT

abundance: NA
d_gene: NA
j_gene: TRBJ2-1
v_gene: TRBV7-3
CDR3aa: CASSSSSLDEQFF
CDR3nt: TGTGCCAGCAGCTCCTCTAGCTTGGATGAGCAGTTCTTC

abundance: many
d_gene: NA
j_gene: TRBJ2-1
v_gene: TRBV25-1
CDR3aa: CASSERTTYNEQFF
CDR3nt: TGTGCCAGCAGTGAGCGGACCACCTACAATGAGCAGTTCTTC

abundance: few
d_gene: NA
j_gene: TRBJ2-1
v_gene: TRBV7-2
CDR3aa: CASSPNSIKGKGYNEQFF
CDR3nt: TGTGCCAGCAGCCCGAACTCTATCAAGGGGAAAGGCTACAATGAGCAGTTCTTC

abundance: few
d_gene: TRBD2
j_gene: TRBJ2-7
v_gene: TRBV20-1
CDR3aa: CSADAGLAGIAYEQYF
CDR3nt: TGCAGTGCCGATGCCGGACTAGCGGGTATCGCCTACGAGCAGTACTTC

abundance: NA
d_gene: NA
j_gene: TRBJ1-3
v_gene: TRBV4-1
CDR3aa: CASSLKTDSGNTIYF
CDR3nt: TGCGCCAGCAGCCTTAAGACCGACTCTGGAAACACCATATATTTT

abundance: NA
d_gene: TRBD1
j_gene: TRBJ2-2
v_gene: TRBV2
CDR3aa: CASSVQGAGELFF
CDR3nt: TGTGCCAGCAGTGTGCAGGGGGCCGGGGAGCTGTTTTTT

abundance: many
d_gene: TRBD1
j_gene: TRBJ2-7
v_gene: TRBV20-1
CDR3aa: CSARDLTGALYEQYF
CDR3nt: TGCAGTGCTAGAGATCTTACAGGGGCCCTCTACGAGCAGTACTTC

abundance: few
d_gene: NA
j_gene: TRBJ1-1
v_gene: TRBV7-9
CDR3aa: CASSPPQRASNTEAFF
CDR3nt: TGTGCCAGCAGCCCACCCCAACGGGCTTCGAACACTGAAGCTTTCTTT

abundance: NA
d_gene: NA
j_gene: TRBJ2-1
v_gene: TRBV20-1
CDR3aa: CSASGSGDSYNEQFF
CDR3nt: TGCAGTGCTAGCGGGAGTGGGGACTCCTACAATGAGCAGTTCTTC

abundance: many
d_gene: TRBD2
j_gene: TRBJ2-3
v_gene: TRBV28
CDR3aa: CASTSLAGGFGTQYF
CDR3nt: TGTGCCAGCACCTCACTAGCGGGAGGATTCGGCACGCAGTATTTT

abundance: many
d_gene: TRBD2
j_gene: TRBJ2-5
v_gene: TRBV6-1
CDR3aa: CASSDGGAVETQYF
CDR3nt: TGTGCCAGCAGTGACGGGGGGGCCGTAGAGACCCAGTACTTC

abundance: many
d_gene: TRBD1
j_gene: TRBJ2-7
v_gene: TRBV12-3/TRBV12-4
CDR3aa: CASRKTGSSYEQYF
CDR3nt: TGTGCCAGCAGGAAGACAGGGAGCTCCTACGAGCAGTACTTC

abundance: many
d_gene: NA
j_gene: TRBJ2-3
v_gene: TRBV30
CDR3aa: CAWSPPPGGQYF
CDR3nt: TGTGCCTGGAGCCCCCCCCCAGGCGGGCAGTATTTT

abundance: NA
d_gene: TRBD1
j_gene: TRBJ2-6
v_gene: TRBV20-1
CDR3aa: CSAKGTGVSGANVLTF
CDR3nt: TGCAGTGCCAAGGGGACAGGGGTCTCTGGGGCCAACGTCCTGACTTTC

abundance: NA
d_gene: NA
j_gene: TRBJ1-2
v_gene: TRBV19
CDR3aa: CASVSAEDYGYTF
CDR3nt: TGTGCCAGTGTTTCCGCGGAGGACTATGGCTACACCTTC

abundance: many
d_gene: NA
j_gene: TRBJ2-5
v_gene: TRBV28
CDR3aa: CASSLRDRVLETQYF
CDR3nt: TGTGCCAGCAGCCTCCGGGACCGCGTTTTGGAGACCCAGTACTTC

abundance: few
d_gene: TRBD1
j_gene: TRBJ2-2
v_gene: TRBV18
CDR3aa: CASSPSGQGLTGELFF
CDR3nt: TGTGCCAGCTCACCAAGCGGACAGGGACTTACCGGGGAGCTGTTTTTT

abundance: many
d_gene: NA
j_gene: TRBJ2-3
v_gene: TRBV27
CDR3aa: CASSEGFSTDTQYF
CDR3nt: TGTGCCAGCAGTGAGGGTTTTAGCACAGATACGCAGTATTTT

abundance: few
d_gene: TRBD2
j_gene: TRBJ2-1
v_gene: TRBV12-3/TRBV12-4
CDR3aa: CASSYSGRAYNEQFF
CDR3nt: TGTGCCAGCAGTTATAGCGGGAGGGCCTACAATGAGCAGTTCTTC

abundance: NA
d_gene: TRBD1
j_gene: TRBJ2-7
v_gene: TRBV7-2
CDR3aa: CASSHRGESYEQYF
CDR3nt: TGTGCCAGCAGTCACAGGGGAGAGTCCTACGAGCAGTACTTC

abundance: many
d_gene: TRBD2
j_gene: TRBJ2-2
v_gene: TRBV9
CDR3aa: CASSAGTRVTGELFF
CDR3nt: TGTGCCAGCAGCGCCGGGACTAGAGTCACCGGGGAGCTGTTTTTT

abundance: once
d_gene: NA
j_gene: TRBJ1-1
v_gene: TRBV5-1
CDR3aa: CASSGPGRRVEAFF
CDR3nt: TGCGCCAGCAGCGGACCGGGACGGAGAGTCGAAGCTTTCTTT

abundance: many
d_gene: NA
j_gene: TRBJ1-2
v_gene: TRBV11-2
CDR3aa: CASSAATGLGGYTF
CDR3nt: TGTGCCAGCAGCGCGGCGACAGGCTTGGGTGGCTACACCTTC

abundance: NA
d_gene: TRBD2
j_gene: TRBJ2-5
v_gene: TRBV2
CDR3aa: CASSFGLAGRQETQYF
CDR3nt: TGTGCCAGCAGCTTCGGACTAGCGGGACGACAAGAGACCCAGTACTTC

abundance: NA
d_gene: NA
j_gene: TRBJ2-3
v_gene: TRBV7-9
CDR3aa: CASSLAGITSTDTQYF
CDR3nt: TGTGCCAGCAGCTTAGCGGGCATAACTAGCACAGATACGCAGTATTTT

abundance: many
d_gene: TRBD1
j_gene: TRBJ1-2
v_gene: TRBV15
CDR3aa: CATSRAGTGAYGYTF
CDR3nt: TGTGCCACCAGCAGAGCTGGGACAGGGGCCTATGGCTACACCTTC

abundance: many
d_gene: NA
j_gene: TRBJ1-2
v_gene: TRBV5-1
CDR3aa: CASSAWTGDNGYTF
CDR3nt: TGCGCCAGCAGCGCATGGACGGGGGATAATGGCTACACCTTC

abundance: once
d_gene: TRBD2
j_gene: TRBJ2-1
v_gene: TRBV2
CDR3aa: CASRFAGVGDEQFF
CDR3nt: TGTGCCAGCAGGTTTGCGGGAGTCGGCGATGAGCAGTTCTTC

abundance: few
d_gene: NA
j_gene: TRBJ2-2
v_gene: TRBV5-1
CDR3aa: CASGSVSTGELFF
CDR3nt: TGCGCCAGCGGGTCCGTGAGCACCGGGGAGCTGTTTTTT